This passage covers 24 T cell receptor beta chains from one sample sequenced in a study of neoadjuvant nivolumab and ipilimumab in lung cancer. The protocol was immunoSEQ multiplex PCR, while the TCRdb copy is restricted to in-frame clones and leaves out a portion. The sample carries about 8,600 clones, around three quarters recorded once. The specimen was tumor tissue, collected after neoadjuvant nivolumab, alone or with ipilimumab, at or shortly before surgery. The receptors derive from an adult with non-small cell lung cancer.

The table lists this clone with a few counts. V gene TRBV10-3 combines with J gene TRBJ2-3; D not certain. The V and J ends lost 4 bases and 6 bases respectively, with 17 bases between them. In germline, CDR1 is ENHRY, CDR2 SYGVKD. This CDR3 has 15 amino acids. This chain's CDR3 is CAISVGPGLADTQYF. CDR3 in DNA: TGTGCCATCAGTGTAGGACCGGGCCTCGCGGATACGCAGTATTTT.

This clone appeared a few times. V usage is TRBV14 and J usage is TRBJ2-6, with TRBD2 as a possible D gene (5 bases). CDR3 size: 17 residues. V was shortened by 0 bases and J by 0 bases, with 9 bases between the two germline ends. Germline V gene data show CDR1 as SGHDN and CDR2 as FVKESK. CDR3 coding DNA: TGTGCCAGCAGCCAAGATTTGAGCGGCTCTGGGGCCAACGTCCTGACTTTC. Its protein is CASSQDLSGSGANVLTF.

The sample holds a few counts of this clone. This sequence joins TRBV10-3 and TRBJ2-5, with D possibly TRBD1 on 5 matching bases. V lost 6 bases, J lost 5 bases, and 7 bases lay in between. Germline V lookup: CDR1 ENHRY, CDR2 SYGVKD. The CDR3 is 11 residues long. The CDR3 is CAIRGRETQYF. CDR3 sequence (DNA): TGTGCCATCAGGGGGCGGGAGACCCAGTACTTC.

This clone was detected only once. V usage is TRBV9 and J usage is TRBJ2-7; 7 nucleotides line up with TRBD2. The germline V gene encodes CDR1 SGDLS and CDR2 YYNGEE. V was pared by 4 bases and J by 5 bases, with 6 bases of the junction left unmatched. CDR3 size: 13 residues. The CDR3, as DNA: TGTGCCAGCAGCTCCCGGGGGAGGGACGAGCAGTACTTC. It yields the protein CASSSRGRDEQYF. The full variable domain, its missing parts supplied by reference TRBV9 and TRBJ2-7, is DSGVTQTPKHLITATGQRVTLRCSPRSGDLSVYWYQQSLDQGLQFLIQYYNGEERAKGNILERFSAQQFPDLHSELNLSSLELGDSALYFCASSSRGRDEQYFGPGTRLTVT.

This clone was detected a few times. The chain links TRBV11-2 to TRBJ1-4, with D possibly matching TRBD1 (6 bases). Germline V gene lookup returns CDR1 SGHAT and CDR2 FQNNGV. The V gene lost 1 base and the J gene lost 0 bases, with 12 bases spanning the gap. The CDR3 has 17 amino acids. The CDR3 here is CASSLGDTIPTNEKLFF. The DNA for the CDR3 is TGTGCCAGCAGCTTAGGGGACACGATTCCAACTAATGAAAAACTGTTTTTT.

The V gene is TRBV15, the J gene TRBJ2-5; 11 positions match TRBD1. The V gene end was trimmed by 4 bases and the J gene end by 2 bases; junction bases not matched to a gene: 3. Germline CDR1 LNHNV, CDR2 YYDKDF (reference sequence). CDR3 length: 15 residues. CDR3 sequence: CATSTGQGAQETQYF. CDR3 nucleotides: TGTGCCACCAGCACAGGACAGGGGGCTCAAGAGACCCAGTACTTC.

The chain carries TRBV9 and TRBJ2-4, with D possibly matching TRBD2 (5 bases). This CDR3 is 15 amino acids long. The germline CDR1 and CDR2 sequences are SGDLS and YYNGEE. V was trimmed by 0 bases and J by 3 bases, leaving 10 bases between them. The CDR3 nucleotides read TGTGCCAGCAGCGTAGCCGGGAATTTCAAAAACATTCAGTACTTC. Residues: CASSVAGNFKNIQYF.

The rearrangement links TRBV5-4 to TRBJ2-7; 13 bases fit TRBD2. The CDR3 length is 15 residues. Trimming removed 3 bases from V and 6 bases from J; junction bases left unmatched: 6. Germline assignment: CDR1 SGHNT and CDR2 YYREEE (reference sequence). CDR3 residues: CASSSGLAGRSEQYF. CDR3 coding DNA: TGTGCCAGCAGCTCGGGACTAGCGGGAAGGTCCGAGCAGTACTTC.

This chain connects TRBV7-3 to TRBJ2-1; a possible D gene is TRBD2 (6 bases). The CDR3 sequence is 15 residues long. V was clipped by 5 bases and J by 2 bases, with 13 bases between them. Germline values: CDR1 SGHTA, CDR2 FQGTGA. The DNA for the CDR3 is TGTGCCAGCAGCCCGCCCGGGGGAGCCTACAATGAGCAGTTCTTC. This codes for CASSPPGGAYNEQFF.

Written as DNA, the CDR3 is TGTGCCAGCAGCCAAGTACTCTTGCCCCCGGCGGAGCAGTACTTC. It is translated as CASSQVLLPPAEQYF. The V and J genes are TRBV14 and TRBJ2-7; no reliable D call. The CDR3 spans 15 residues. The V and J ends lost 1 base and 7 bases respectively, with 17 bases between them. The germline V gene encodes CDR1 SGHDN and CDR2 FVKESK.

J is TRBJ2-5 and V is TRBV30; D possibly corresponds to TRBD2 (6 bases). Germline assignment: CDR1 GTSNPN and CDR2 SVGIG (reference sequence). This CDR3 contains 15 residues. Trimming cost V 1 base and J 5 bases, with 17 bases left between them. The CDR3 nucleotides read TGTGCCTGGAGTGGAACCGGGCAGGGAGGCGAGACCCAGTACTTC. Translated, it gives CAWSGTGQGGETQYF. The full variable domain, its missing parts supplied by reference TRBV30 and TRBJ2-5, is SQTIHQWPATLVQPVGSPLSLECTVEGTSNPNLYWYRQAAGRGLQLLFYSVGIGQISSEVPQNLSASRPQDRQFILSSKKLLLSDSGFYLCAWSGTGQGGETQYFGPGTRLLVL.

The genes are TRBV30 and TRBJ2-1; 8 nucleotides agree with TRBD2. Germline V gene lookup returns CDR1 GTSNPN and CDR2 SVGIG (reference sequence). V shed 3 bases, J shed 0 bases, and the junction held 1 base outside the gene matches. The CDR3 sequence is 14 residues long. DNA of the CDR3: TGTGCCTGGAGAACTAGCGGCTCCTACAATGAGCAGTTCTTC. Translation: CAWRTSGSYNEQFF.

V is TRBV5-5 and J is TRBJ1-5; TRBD1 matches at 7 bases. Germline assignment: CDR1 SGHKS and CDR2 YYEKEE (reference sequence). The V and J ends lost 4 bases and 6 bases, in that order; junction bases with no gene match: 10. This CDR3 spans 15 amino acids. CDR3 in DNA: TGTGCCAGCAGCATCAATGACAGGGCGTTTCAGCCCCAGCATTTT. Its protein is CASSINDRAFQPQHF.

The chain combines TRBV10-3 with TRBJ2-7; the match to TRBD2 covers 10 bases. Trimming at V came to 6 bases and at J to 5 bases, leaving 7 bases not matched to a gene. Germline loops: CDR1 ENHRY, CDR2 SYGVKD. CDR3 length: 14 amino acids. The CDR3 coding sequence is TGTGCCATCAGGGGTCAGCGGGAGGGCCACGAGCAGTACTTC. It yields the protein CAIRGQREGHEQYF.

V and J are TRBV28 and TRBJ1-1, with D uncertain. The CDR3 consists of 11 residues. CDR1 and CDR2 (germline): MDHEN, SYDVKM. Trimming took off 7 bases at V and 7 bases at J, with 10 bases between the two ends. In DNA form, the CDR3 reads TGTGCCAGCACCTATATGGTTGAAGCTTTCTTT. Its protein product is CASTYMVEAFF.

This clone was detected once. The rearrangement uses TRBV2 and TRBJ2-7; D is ambiguous. The CDR3 is 11 amino acids. The V end lost 6 bases, the J end lost 2 bases, and 5 bases lay between the germline ends. Germline CDR1 is SNHLY and CDR2 is FYNNEI. CDR3 sequence reads: CASRAAYEQYF. DNA for the CDR3: TGTGCCAGCAGGGCCGCCTACGAGCAGTACTTC.

This rearrangement joins TRBV7-2 to TRBJ1-1; the D is unclear. The V end lost 2 bases, the J end lost 4 bases, and 11 bases lay between the germline ends. The CDR3 length is 14 residues. CDR1 is SGHTA and CDR2 is FQGNSA in the germline V gene. CDR3 coding DNA: TGTGCCAGCAGCTTAAACACACTTCCCACTGAAGCTTTCTTT. Translated: CASSLNTLPTEAFF.

The chain links TRBV27 to TRBJ2-7, with 8 bases fitting TRBD2. The CDR3 length is 16 residues. CDR1 is MNHEY, CDR2 SMNVEV, per germline (reference sequence). Unmatched junction bases numbered 17, after V lost 8 bases and J lost 5 bases. The DNA of the CDR3 is TGTGCCAGCCAATCCTGGGGGCTAGCGGGTTTCCACGAGCAGTACTTC. Amino acids: CASQSWGLAGFHEQYF.

This clone was observed a single time. The chain employs TRBV5-6 and TRBJ2-7, with D hard to call. CDR1 is SGHDT, CDR2 YYEEEE, per germline. Deletions cut 1 base from V and 6 bases from J, with 8 bases between. The length of the CDR3 is 12 residues. CDR3 in DNA: TGTGCCAGCAGCTTGCTCCGGGCCGAGCAGTACTTC. Translating gives CASSLLRAEQYF.

V is TRBV7-2 and J is TRBJ2-7; the D gene is possibly TRBD1 (5 bases). Germline assignment: CDR1 SGHTA and CDR2 FQGNSA. This CDR3 region has 13 residues. The germline V and J ends were trimmed by 5 bases and 2 bases, with 10 bases remaining between them. CDR3 region: CASSKDSPYEQYF. The CDR3 coding sequence is TGTGCCAGCAGCAAAGACAGCCCCTACGAGCAGTACTTC.

In this sample, this clone is medium-sized. The chain is built from TRBV19 and TRBJ2-1; D ambiguous. The CDR3 runs to 17 residues. The germline V gene has CDR1 LNHDA and CDR2 SQIVND (reference sequence). With 6 bases removed from V and 4 bases from J, the gap between germline ends came to 22 bases. The CDR3 is CASSLGGPQVTYNEQFF. Here the CDR3 DNA reads TGTGCCAGTAGCTTGGGCGGCCCCCAGGTAACATACAATGAGCAGTTCTTC.

The chain is built from TRBV6-5 and TRBJ2-7; D gene ambiguous. This CDR3 region has 13 residues. The V end lost 0 bases, the J end lost 3 bases, and 6 bases lay between the germline ends. Germline CDR1 MNHEY, CDR2 SVGAGI. The CDR3 coding sequence is TGTGCCAGCAGTTACTCGATAGACTACGAGCAGTACTTC. Its protein is CASSYSIDYEQYF.

This clone has just a few counts. The V gene is TRBV5-6, the J gene TRBJ2-7; TRBD1 aligns across 7 bases. Germline V CDR1 and CDR2: SGHDT, YYEEEE. The CDR3 length is 18 residues. With V trimmed by 4 bases and J by 5 bases, 21 bases remained unmatched. CDR3 DNA sequence: TGTGCCAGCAGCCCAGTTTTTGGGAGCTACAGGGGAACGGACGAGCAGTACTTC. Its protein product is CASSPVFGSYRGTDEQYF.

The rearrangement links TRBV11-3 to TRBJ1-1; D is perhaps TRBD1 (6 bases). Germline CDR1 and CDR2: SGHNT and YENEEA. The CDR3 covers 13 residues. V was cut by 4 bases and J by 5 bases, with 11 bases left in between. The CDR3 here is CASSSSGETEAFF. CDR3 DNA sequence: TGTGCCAGCAGCTCCTCAGGGGAAACTGAAGCTTTCTTT.